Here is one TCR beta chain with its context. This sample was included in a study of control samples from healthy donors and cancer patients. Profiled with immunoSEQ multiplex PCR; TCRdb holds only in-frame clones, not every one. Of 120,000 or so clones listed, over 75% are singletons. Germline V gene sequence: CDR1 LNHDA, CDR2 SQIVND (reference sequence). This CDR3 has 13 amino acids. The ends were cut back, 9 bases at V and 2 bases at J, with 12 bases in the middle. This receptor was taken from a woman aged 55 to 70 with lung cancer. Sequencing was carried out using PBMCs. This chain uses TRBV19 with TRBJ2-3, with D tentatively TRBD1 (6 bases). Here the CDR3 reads CASTQGPTDTQYF. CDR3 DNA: TGTGCCAGCACACAGGGTCCCACAGATACGCAGTATTTT.